This T cell receptor (beta chain) was retrieved from a study of blood T cell repertoires in COVID-19. How the authors handled the data: Amplification of reference gene primers provided the estimated nucleated cell counts. Clones were read by immunoSEQ multiplex PCR, and TCRdb kept only the in-frame ones, dropping some. That table furnishes V, J and clone size, whereas the DNA furnished D and trimming. The sample records under 150,000 clones, around 87% being singletons. The V gene lost 0 bases and the J gene lost 4 bases, with 8 bases spanning the gap. CDR3 size: 14 residues. Germline V gene data show CDR1 as KGHDR and CDR2 as SFDVKD.

Sequenced material: peripheral blood. This rearrangement joins TRBV24-1 to TRBJ1-2; D ambiguous. The origin of this receptor is a man aged 50 or older with acute or convalescent COVID-19. The CDR3 here is CATSDLSSRYGYTF. In DNA form, the CDR3 reads TGTGCCACCAGTGATTTGTCCTCCCGCTATGGCTACACCTTC.